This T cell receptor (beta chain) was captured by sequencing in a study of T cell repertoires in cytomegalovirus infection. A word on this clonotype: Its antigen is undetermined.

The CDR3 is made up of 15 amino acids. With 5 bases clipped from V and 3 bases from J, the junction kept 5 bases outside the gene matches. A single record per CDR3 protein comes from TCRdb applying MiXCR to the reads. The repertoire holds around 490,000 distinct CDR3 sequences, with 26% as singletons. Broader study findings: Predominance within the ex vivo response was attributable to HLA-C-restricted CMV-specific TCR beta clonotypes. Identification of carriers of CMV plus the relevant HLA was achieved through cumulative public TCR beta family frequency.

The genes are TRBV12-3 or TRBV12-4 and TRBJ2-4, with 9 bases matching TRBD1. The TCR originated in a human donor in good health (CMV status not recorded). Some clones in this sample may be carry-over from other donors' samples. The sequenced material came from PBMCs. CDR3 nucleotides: TGTGCCAGCAGTCCTCAGGACAGGGGCAAAAACATTCAGTACTTC. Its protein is CASSPQDRGKNIQYF.